This passage covers 13 T cell receptor beta chains from one sample sequenced in a study of CD8 T cells in ankylosing spondylitis. TCRdb analysed the 5' RACE reads with MiXCR anew, one entry per CDR3 protein. Of approximately 110,000 distinct CDR3 sequences in the sample, around 24% are singletons; the top ten hold over 9%. Sequencing was done on a sample of synovial fluid, either unsorted or a sorted T cell fraction (not recorded which). Receptors originate from a male donor with ankylosing spondylitis.

The chain combines TRBV12-3 or TRBV12-4 with TRBJ2-7; D remains unclear. With 2 bases removed from V and 3 bases from J, the gap between germline ends came to 5 bases. CDR3 length: 12 residues. CDR3 residues: CASSLLGYEQYF. The CDR3 DNA is TGTGCCAGCAGTTTACTTGGCTACGAGCAGTACTTC.

This clonotype was seen a few times. The gene calls are TRBV20-1 and TRBJ2-1; D possibly uses TRBD1 or TRBD2 (5 bases each). The CDR3 consists of 14 residues. The V end lost 2 bases, the J end lost 2 bases, and 10 bases lay between the germline ends. Per the germline V gene, CDR1 is DFQATT and CDR2 is SNEGSKA (reference sequence). CDR3 sequence (DNA): TGCAGTGCTAGACAACTAGGGGCCTACAATGAGCAGTTCTTC. Residues: CSARQLGAYNEQFF.

This clonotype was counted a few times. J is TRBJ2-3 and V is TRBV5-1; D remains ambiguous. The V gene's germline CDR1 is SGHRS and CDR2 YFSETQ. The CDR3 runs 16 residues. The V and J ends lost 0 bases and 2 bases respectively, with 13 bases between them. The CDR3 DNA reads as TGCGCCAGCAGCTTGGCTTATCAGCGACTCACAGATACGCAGTATTTT. This encodes CASSLAYQRLTDTQYF.

V usage is TRBV14 and J usage is TRBJ2-5, with 9 positions matching TRBD2. The CDR3 sequence is 18 residues long. The germline V gene encodes CDR1 SGHDN and CDR2 FVKESK. Germline trimming cut 1 base from V and 1 base from J; bases unmatched to any gene: 10. CDR3 sequence: CASSQVHGGGRAQETQYF. The CDR3 bases are TGTGCCAGCAGCCAAGTCCATGGCGGCGGGAGGGCCCAAGAGACCCAGTACTTC.

The sample holds a few counts of this clonotype. The rearrangement links TRBV11-2 to TRBJ2-5; the match to TRBD1 covers 8 bases. The CDR3 sequence is 15 residues long. Losses at the gene ends were 3 bases for V and 5 bases for J; bases not matched to a gene: 8. Germline-derived CDR1 and CDR2 are SGHAT and FQNNGV. In DNA, the CDR3 is TGTGCCAGCAGCTTGTGGACAGGGTTAACGGAGACCCAGTACTTC. Residues: CASSLWTGLTETQYF.

This clonotype was seen a handful of times. The chain is built from TRBV6-2 or TRBV6-3 and TRBJ2-1; TRBD2 is a possible D gene (5 bases). V lost 7 bases and J 2 bases, leaving 15 bases between the germline ends. The CDR3 extends over 15 amino acids. Germline lookup yields CDR1 MNHEY and CDR2 SVGEGT. The CDR3 sequence is CASMGDLAPYNEQFF. The CDR3 coding sequence is TGTGCCAGCATGGGAGACTTAGCACCCTACAATGAGCAGTTCTTC.

J is TRBJ1-3 and V is TRBV6-4, with a possible D match to TRBD1 (5 bases). The CDR3 runs 18 residues. Germline CDR1 is MRHNA and CDR2 is SNTAGT. V lost 0 bases to trimming and J lost 4 bases, with 19 bases between them. The CDR3 here is CASSDSTEGPWGGNTIYF. CDR3 nucleotides: TGTGCCAGCAGTGACTCGACAGAGGGACCCTGGGGCGGAAACACCATATATTTT.

This clonotype showed up many times. The rearrangement links TRBV13 to TRBJ1-1; D possibly corresponds to TRBD1 (5 bases). The CDR3 contains 14 residues. Germline CDR1 and CDR2: PRHDT and FYEKMQ (reference sequence). The V gene lost 8 bases and the J gene lost 2 bases, with 15 bases spanning the gap. CDR3 region: CASGDGGVNTEAFF. The CDR3 region has the DNA TGTGCCAGCGGGGATGGGGGAGTCAACACTGAAGCTTTCTTT.

This clonotype was seen more than once but under ten times. The V call is TRBV5-1, the J call TRBJ1-1, with D uncertain. The CDR3 is 15 amino acids. Per germline, CDR1 SGHRS and CDR2 YFSETQ. V was clipped by 0 bases and J by 1 base, with 10 bases between them. The CDR3 DNA reads TGCGCCAGCAGCTTGGCCGAGGTTGGGAACACTGAAGCTTTCTTT. Protein: CASSLAEVGNTEAFF.

This clonotype was detected only once. V and J are TRBV7-2 and TRBJ1-1, with D possibly matching TRBD1 (6 bases). The V and J ends lost 5 bases and 5 bases respectively, with 18 bases between them. The V gene's germline CDR1 is SGHTA and CDR2 FQGNSA. This CDR3 spans 15 amino acids. CDR3: CASSPTGRGSTEAFF. The CDR3 DNA follows: TGTGCCAGCAGCCCAACAGGCAGGGGTTCAACTGAAGCTTTCTTT.

The V gene is TRBV20-1, the J gene TRBJ1-6, with D possibly being TRBD1 (5 bases). The CDR3 is 15 amino acids. Per germline, CDR1 DFQATT and CDR2 SNEGSKA (reference sequence). With 4 bases removed from V and 7 bases from J, the gap between germline ends came to 17 bases. The CDR3 is CSANPPGGWNSPLHF. DNA of the CDR3: TGCAGTGCTAACCCGCCGGGGGGTTGGAATTCACCCCTCCACTTT.

This clonotype was detected ten times or more. The chain is built from TRBV7-2 and TRBJ1-1; the match to TRBD1 covers 8 bases. CDR1 is SGHTA and CDR2 is FQGNSA in the germline V gene. With 4 bases clipped from V and 7 bases from J, the junction kept 5 bases outside the gene matches. The CDR3 extends over 13 amino acids. CDR3 sequence: CASSSLDRDEAFF. CDR3 DNA sequence: TGTGCCAGCAGCTCCCTGGACAGGGATGAAGCTTTCTTT.

This chain links TRBV3-1 with TRBJ1-1, with a tentative D call TRBD1 (5 bases). The CDR3 spans 13 residues. V lost 4 bases and J lost 10, with 16 bases in between. Germline values: CDR1 LGHDT, CDR2 YNNKEL (reference sequence). CDR3 sequence (DNA): TGTGCCAGCAGCCTAAGAGGGGCCCGTGGAGCTTTCTTT. Its protein product is CASSLRGARGAFF.